One and the same sample provided the 18 T cell receptor beta chains below, sequenced in a study of graft-versus-host responses after intestinal transplantation. TCRdb keeps only in-frame clones here, not all; method: immunoSEQ multiplex PCR. The sample lists 100,000 to 120,000 clones, around 95% occurring once. For these receptors, no antigen is known. The sequencing here drew on unstimulated CD8+ T cells sorted from spleen or lymph node cells, taken before intestinal transplant. The receptors were gathered from a human donor who received an intestinal transplant.

This clone was counted only a few times. The V call is TRBV19, the J call TRBJ2-7; possible D gene TRBD2, 5 bases. Trimming stripped 3 bases from V and 3 bases from J, with 9 bases between. This CDR3 is built from 13 residues. From germline, CDR1 is LNHDA and CDR2 SQIVND (reference sequence). CDR3 DNA: TGTGCCAGTAGTATCGCGGGTCGCTACGAGCAGTACTTC. Protein product: CASSIAGRYEQYF.

The chain joins TRBV28 to TRBJ1-1; D is ambiguous. With 2 bases removed from V and 4 bases from J, the gap between germline ends came to 11 bases. The CDR3 runs 14 residues. Germline CDR1 reads MDHEN; CDR2 reads SYDVKM. CDR3 region: CASSLRVGSTEAFF. CDR3 DNA: TGTGCCAGCAGTTTAAGGGTTGGGAGCACTGAAGCTTTCTTT.

The chain carries TRBV19 and TRBJ2-7; 12 bases are a match to TRBD2. Germline loops: CDR1 LNHDA, CDR2 SQIVND (reference sequence). Losses at the gene ends were 5 bases for V and 6 bases for J; bases not matched to a gene: 8. The CDR3 length is 15 residues. CDR3 loop: CASSLAGLAGTEQYF. CDR3 in DNA: TGTGCCAGTAGTTTGGCAGGACTAGCGGGAACCGAGCAGTACTTC.

The J gene is TRBJ1-1, the V gene TRBV27, with D tentatively TRBD1 (5 bases). Germline CDR1 and CDR2: MNHEY and SMNVEV (reference sequence). V dropped 5 bases and J dropped 7 bases, with 14 bases sitting between them. The CDR3 has 13 amino acids. The CDR3 sequence is CASSVTVSGEAFF. In nucleotides, the CDR3 is TGTGCCAGCAGTGTGACAGTGTCAGGTGAAGCTTTCTTT.

The V call is TRBV9, the J call TRBJ2-1; 8 bases align to TRBD2. Germline CDR1 reads SGDLS; CDR2 reads YYNGEE. V lost 2 bases, J lost 9 bases, and 10 bases stayed unmatched. The CDR3 spans 15 residues. The CDR3 region is CASSVGLAGDGEQFF. The CDR3 DNA follows: TGTGCCAGCAGCGTCGGCCTAGCGGGTGACGGTGAGCAGTTCTTC.

The V gene is TRBV29-1, the J gene TRBJ2-1, with 9 bases matching TRBD2. The CDR3 totals 15 residues. With V trimmed by 2 bases and J by 8 bases, 10 bases remained unmatched. Germline lookup yields CDR1 SQVTM and CDR2 ANQGSEA. CDR3 coding DNA: TGCAGCGTTGAATGGTTACTAGCGGGTACGGATGAGCAGTTCTTC. Protein sequence: CSVEWLLAGTDEQFF.

This clone was seen once. The genes are TRBV27 and TRBJ2-1; D possibly corresponds to TRBD1 (6 bases). V was cut by 3 bases and J by 6 bases, with 15 bases left in between. This CDR3 spans 15 amino acids. CDR1 MNHEY and CDR2 SMNVEV come from the germline V gene (reference sequence). Written as DNA, the CDR3 is TGTGCCAGCAGTTTTCCCCAAGGGGGTCGCAATGAGCAGTTCTTC. It specifies CASSFPQGGRNEQFF.

The chain uses TRBV21-1 and TRBJ2-7; TRBD2 reflects the table's D call only, with no check against the DNA. TRBV21-1 is a recognized pseudogene. This CDR3 is 17 amino acids long. The CDR3 sequence: CASSKLFPGYLSYEQYF. In nucleotides, the CDR3 is TGTGCCAGCAGCAAACTGTTCCCGGGATACCTCTCCTACGAGCAGTACTTC.

The J gene is TRBJ1-1, the V gene TRBV28; possibly TRBD1 for D (5 bases). This CDR3 is 14 amino acids long. V was shortened by 8 bases and J by 2 bases, with 15 bases between the two germline ends. CDR1 is MDHEN and CDR2 is SYDVKM in the germline V gene. CDR3 nucleotides: TGTGCCAGCTGGACGATAAGGACAAACACTGAAGCTTTCTTT. It yields the protein CASWTIRTNTEAFF.

This chain uses TRBV5-6 with TRBJ2-7, with D perhaps being TRBD1 or TRBD2 (6 bases each). Germline assignment: CDR1 SGHDT and CDR2 YYEEEE. V gave up 3 bases and J gave up 0 bases, with 16 bases separating them. This CDR3 region has 16 residues. The CDR3 nucleotides are TGTGCCAGCAGCTCGTTAGGGGGGCCCTACTCCTACGAGCAGTACTTC. Protein sequence: CASSSLGGPYSYEQYF.

This chain links TRBV2 with TRBJ2-7; unclear D gene. The CDR3 length is 12 residues. CDR1 SNHLY and CDR2 FYNNEI come from the germline V gene. The ends were cut back, 7 bases at V and 3 bases at J, with 10 bases in the middle. The chain's CDR3 is CASIVGIYEQYF. In DNA form, the CDR3 reads TGTGCCAGCATCGTGGGAATCTACGAGCAGTACTTC.

The CDR3 nucleotides read TGTGCCACGTCCCAGGGGGGTCCGAACACTGAAGCTTTCTTT. Protein sequence: CATSQGGPNTEAFF. The rearrangement joins TRBV19 to TRBJ1-1; TRBD1 matches at 7 bases. With V trimmed by 10 bases and J by 1 base, 9 bases remained unmatched. There are 14 residues in the CDR3. Germline CDR1 LNHDA, CDR2 SQIVND (reference sequence).

This clone was recorded only once. This chain joins TRBV7-9 and TRBJ2-1; TRBD2 aligns across 8 bases. CDR3 length: 13 amino acids. V trimming: 8 bases; J trimming: 3 bases; junction bases outside the gene matches: 3. Germline CDR1 and CDR2: SEHNR and FQNEAQ (reference sequence). The CDR3 loop is CASGAGGYNEQFF. As DNA, the CDR3 is TGTGCCAGCGGCGCGGGAGGCTACAATGAGCAGTTCTTC.

CDR3 in DNA: TGTGCCAGCAGTTACGCAGGGGGCAATCAGCCCCAGCATTTT. Translated, it gives CASSYAGGNQPQHF. V usage is TRBV6-6 and J usage is TRBJ1-5, with D possibly being TRBD1 (6 bases). V was pared by 2 bases and J by 2 bases, with 7 bases between. The CDR3 covers 14 residues. Germline CDR1 and CDR2: MNHNY and SVGAGI (reference sequence).

The V call is TRBV2, the J call TRBJ2-3; no firm D call. With 7 bases removed from V and 6 bases from J, the gap between germline ends came to 11 bases. The CDR3 is made up of 12 amino acids. Germline V gene lookup returns CDR1 SNHLY and CDR2 FYNNEI. CDR3 sequence reads: CASNYTPDTQYF. The CDR3 bases are TGTGCCAGCAACTATACCCCGGATACGCAGTATTTT. Full variable domain (rest looked up from reference TRBV2 and TRBJ2-3): EPEVTQTPSHQVTQMGQEVILRCVPISNHLYFYWYRQILGQKVEFLVSFYNNEISEKSEIFDDQFSVERPDGSNFTLKIRSTKLEDSAMYFCASNYTPDTQYFGPGTRLTVL.

The V gene is TRBV30, the J gene TRBJ1-1; D perhaps matches TRBD1 (5 bases). Per the germline V gene, CDR1 is GTSNPN and CDR2 is SVGIG (reference sequence). The CDR3 consists of 11 residues. The V end was cut by 3 bases, the J end by 5 bases, with 7 bases between. The CDR3 DNA sequence: TGTGCCTGGAGGGGGGGAACTGAAGCTTTCTTT. It encodes CAWRGGTEAFF.

J is TRBJ2-2 and V is TRBV27; TRBD1 agrees at 8 bases. V lost 5 bases to trimming and J lost 7 bases; unmatched junction nucleotides: 9. The CDR3 contains 15 residues. The germline CDR1 and CDR2 sequences are MNHEY and SMNVEV (reference sequence). The CDR3 protein is CASSPRQGLGGELFF. CDR3 bases: TGTGCCAGCAGTCCGCGACAGGGGCTAGGCGGGGAGCTGTTTTTT.

As for this clone: The same CDR3 arises from other DNA sequences in this sample as well. The chain couples TRBV7-9 to TRBJ2-7; TRBD1 matches at 7 bases. This CDR3 region has 15 residues. Germline assignment: CDR1 SEHNR and CDR2 FQNEAQ (reference sequence). V dropped 5 bases and J dropped 2; count of bases not matched to a gene: 9. The CDR3 nucleotides are TGTGCCAGCAGCCACCGATGGGACAGAGCCTACGAGCAGTACTTC. Protein product: CASSHRWDRAYEQYF.